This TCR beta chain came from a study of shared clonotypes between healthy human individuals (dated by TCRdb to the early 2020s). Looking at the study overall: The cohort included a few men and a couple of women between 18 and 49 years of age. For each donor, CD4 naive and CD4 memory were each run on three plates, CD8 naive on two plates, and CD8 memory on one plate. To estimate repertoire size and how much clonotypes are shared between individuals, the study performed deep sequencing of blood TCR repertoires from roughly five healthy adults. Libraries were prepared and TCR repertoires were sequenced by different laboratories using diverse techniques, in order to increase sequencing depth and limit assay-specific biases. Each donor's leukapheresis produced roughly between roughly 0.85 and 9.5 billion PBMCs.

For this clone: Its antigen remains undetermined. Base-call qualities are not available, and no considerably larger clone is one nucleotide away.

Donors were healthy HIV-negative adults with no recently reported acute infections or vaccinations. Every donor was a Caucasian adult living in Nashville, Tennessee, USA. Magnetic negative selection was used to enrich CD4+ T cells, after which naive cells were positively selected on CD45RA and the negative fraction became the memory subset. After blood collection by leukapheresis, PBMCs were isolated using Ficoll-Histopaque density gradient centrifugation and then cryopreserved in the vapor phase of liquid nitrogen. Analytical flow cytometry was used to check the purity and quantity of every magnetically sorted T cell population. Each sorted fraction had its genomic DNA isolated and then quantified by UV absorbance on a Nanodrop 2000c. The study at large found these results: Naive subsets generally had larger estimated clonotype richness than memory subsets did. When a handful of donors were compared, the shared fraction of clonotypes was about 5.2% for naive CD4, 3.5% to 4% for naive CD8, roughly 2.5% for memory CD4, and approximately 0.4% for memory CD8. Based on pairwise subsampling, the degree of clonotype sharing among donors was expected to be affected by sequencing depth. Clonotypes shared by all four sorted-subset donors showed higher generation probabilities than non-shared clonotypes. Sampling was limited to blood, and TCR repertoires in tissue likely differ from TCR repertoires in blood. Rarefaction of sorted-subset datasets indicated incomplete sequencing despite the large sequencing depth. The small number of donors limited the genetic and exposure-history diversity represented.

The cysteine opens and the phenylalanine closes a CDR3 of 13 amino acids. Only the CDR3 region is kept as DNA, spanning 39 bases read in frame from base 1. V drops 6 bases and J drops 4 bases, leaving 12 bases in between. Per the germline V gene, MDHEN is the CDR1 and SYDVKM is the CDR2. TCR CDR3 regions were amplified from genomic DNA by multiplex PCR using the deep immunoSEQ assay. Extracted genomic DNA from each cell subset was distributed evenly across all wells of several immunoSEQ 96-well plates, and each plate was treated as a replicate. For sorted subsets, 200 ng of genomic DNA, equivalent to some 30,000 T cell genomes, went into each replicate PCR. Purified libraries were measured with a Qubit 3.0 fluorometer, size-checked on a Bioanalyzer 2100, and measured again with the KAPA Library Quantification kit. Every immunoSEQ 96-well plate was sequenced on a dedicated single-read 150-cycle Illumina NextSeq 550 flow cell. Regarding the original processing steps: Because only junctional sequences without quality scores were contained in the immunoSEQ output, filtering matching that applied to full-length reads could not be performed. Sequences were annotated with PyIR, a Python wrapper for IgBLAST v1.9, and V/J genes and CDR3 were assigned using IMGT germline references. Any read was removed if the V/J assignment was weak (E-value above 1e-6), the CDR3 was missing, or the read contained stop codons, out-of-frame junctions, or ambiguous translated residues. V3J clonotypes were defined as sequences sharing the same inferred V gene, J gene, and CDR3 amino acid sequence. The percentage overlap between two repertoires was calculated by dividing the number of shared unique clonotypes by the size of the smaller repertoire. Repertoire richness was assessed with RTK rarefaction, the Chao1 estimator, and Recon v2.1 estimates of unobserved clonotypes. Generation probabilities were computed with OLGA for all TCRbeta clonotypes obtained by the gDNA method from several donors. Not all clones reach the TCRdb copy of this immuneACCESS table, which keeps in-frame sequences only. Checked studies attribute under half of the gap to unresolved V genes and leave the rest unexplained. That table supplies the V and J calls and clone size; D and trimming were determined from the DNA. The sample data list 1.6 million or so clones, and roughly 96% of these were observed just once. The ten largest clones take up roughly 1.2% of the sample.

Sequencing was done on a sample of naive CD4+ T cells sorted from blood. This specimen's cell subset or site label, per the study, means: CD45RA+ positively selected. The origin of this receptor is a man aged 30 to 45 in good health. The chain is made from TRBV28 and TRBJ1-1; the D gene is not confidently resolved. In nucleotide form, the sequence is TGTGCCAGCAGCGCTCCTGGTAGCACTGAAGCTTTCTTT. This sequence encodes CASSAPGSTEAFF.